This T cell receptor (beta chain) came from a study of T cell responses to AZD1222 COVID-19 vaccine. The study, taken as a whole, reports: Repertoires were obtained solely post-peak T cell response. The donor cohort was predominantly white British with a female majority, and clonal diversity may have been underestimated.

Comment on this clone: As yet, its antigen is unknown.

The table came from immunoSEQ multiplex PCR; TCRdb's copy has only in-frame clones and leaves some out. In the table there are roughly 100,000 clones, around nine tenths of which are singletons. J lost 2 bases, V lost 2 bases, and 3 bases had no gene match. This CDR3 comprises 14 residues. Germline V gives CDR1 MGHRA, CDR2 YSYEKL. The sequence was collected from an adult in good health. V gene TRBV4-1 combines with J gene TRBJ2-7, with TRBD1 matching over 7 bases. The starting material was peripheral blood, obtained on day 0 of AZD1222 vaccination. CDR3 sequence reads: CASSQRQGAYEQYF. The CDR3 coding sequence is TGCGCCAGCAGCCAAAGACAGGGCGCCTACGAGCAGTACTTC.